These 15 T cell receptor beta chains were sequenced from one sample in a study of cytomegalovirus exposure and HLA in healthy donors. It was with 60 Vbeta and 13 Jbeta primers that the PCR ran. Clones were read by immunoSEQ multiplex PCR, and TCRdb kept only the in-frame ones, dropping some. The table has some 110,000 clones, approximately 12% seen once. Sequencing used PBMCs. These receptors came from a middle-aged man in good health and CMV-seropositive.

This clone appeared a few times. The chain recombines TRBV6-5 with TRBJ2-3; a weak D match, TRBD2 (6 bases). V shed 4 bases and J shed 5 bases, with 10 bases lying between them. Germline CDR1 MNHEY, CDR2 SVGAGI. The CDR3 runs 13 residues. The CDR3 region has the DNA TGTGCCAGCAGTTTGGAGGGGAGAGATACGCAGTATTTT. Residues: CASSLEGRDTQYF.

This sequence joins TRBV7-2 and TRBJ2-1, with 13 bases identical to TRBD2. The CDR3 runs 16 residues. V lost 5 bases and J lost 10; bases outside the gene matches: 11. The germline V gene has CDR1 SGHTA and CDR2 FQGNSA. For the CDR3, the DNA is TGTGCCAGCAGCCCACGGACTAGCGGGAGTCGGGAAGAGCAGTTCTTC. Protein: CASSPRTSGSREEQFF.

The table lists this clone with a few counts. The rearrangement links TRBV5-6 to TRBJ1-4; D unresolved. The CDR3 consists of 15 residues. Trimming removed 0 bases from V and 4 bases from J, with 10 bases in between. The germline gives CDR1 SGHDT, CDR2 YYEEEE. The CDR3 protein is CASSLEPGLNEKLFF. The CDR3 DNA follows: TGTGCCAGCAGCTTGGAACCAGGCCTTAATGAAAAACTGTTTTTT.

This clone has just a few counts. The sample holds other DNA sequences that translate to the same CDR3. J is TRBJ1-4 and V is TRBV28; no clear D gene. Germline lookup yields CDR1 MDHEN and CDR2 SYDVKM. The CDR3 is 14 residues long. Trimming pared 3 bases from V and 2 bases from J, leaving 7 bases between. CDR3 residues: CASSFTGTNEKLFF. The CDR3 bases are TGTGCCAGCAGTTTCACCGGGACTAATGAAAAACTGTTTTTT.

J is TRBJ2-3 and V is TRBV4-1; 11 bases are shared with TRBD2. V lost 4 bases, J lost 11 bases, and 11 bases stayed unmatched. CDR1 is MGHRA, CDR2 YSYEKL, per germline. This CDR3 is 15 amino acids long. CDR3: CASSPSFTTSGRQYF. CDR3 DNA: TGCGCCAGCAGCCCGTCATTTACTACTAGCGGGAGGCAGTATTTT.

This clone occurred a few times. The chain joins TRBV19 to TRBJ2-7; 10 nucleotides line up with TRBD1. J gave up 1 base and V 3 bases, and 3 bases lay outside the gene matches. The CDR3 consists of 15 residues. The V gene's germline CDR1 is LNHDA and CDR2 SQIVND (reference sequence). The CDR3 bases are TGTGCCAGTAGTATCGGACAGGGGGGATCCTACGAGCAGTACTTC. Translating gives CASSIGQGGSYEQYF. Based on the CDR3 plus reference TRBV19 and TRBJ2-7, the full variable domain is DGGITQSPKYLFRKEGQNVTLSCEQNLNHDAMYWYRQDPGQGLRLIYYSQIVNDFQKGDIAEGYSVSREKKESFPLTVTSAQKNPTAFYLCASSIGQGGSYEQYFGPGTRLTVT.

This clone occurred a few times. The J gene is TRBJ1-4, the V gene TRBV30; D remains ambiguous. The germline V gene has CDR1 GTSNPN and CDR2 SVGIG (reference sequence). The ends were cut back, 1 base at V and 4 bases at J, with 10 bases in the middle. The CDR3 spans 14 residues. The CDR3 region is CAWSGGLSNEKLFF. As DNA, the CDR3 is TGTGCCTGGAGTGGAGGACTCAGTAATGAAAAACTGTTTTTT.

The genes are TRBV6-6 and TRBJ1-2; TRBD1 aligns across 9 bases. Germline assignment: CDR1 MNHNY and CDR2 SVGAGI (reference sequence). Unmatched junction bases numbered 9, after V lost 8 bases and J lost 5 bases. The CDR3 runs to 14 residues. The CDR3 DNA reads TGTGCCAGCTTTACCAGGGACAGGGATTATGGCTACACCTTC. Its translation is CASFTRDRDYGYTF.

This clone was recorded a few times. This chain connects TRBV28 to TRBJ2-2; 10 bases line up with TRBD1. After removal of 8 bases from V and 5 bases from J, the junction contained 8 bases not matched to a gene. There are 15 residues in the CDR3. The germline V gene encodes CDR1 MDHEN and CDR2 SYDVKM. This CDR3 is CASAPGGQGTGELFF. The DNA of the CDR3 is TGTGCCAGCGCCCCTGGGGGACAGGGGACCGGGGAGCTGTTTTTT.

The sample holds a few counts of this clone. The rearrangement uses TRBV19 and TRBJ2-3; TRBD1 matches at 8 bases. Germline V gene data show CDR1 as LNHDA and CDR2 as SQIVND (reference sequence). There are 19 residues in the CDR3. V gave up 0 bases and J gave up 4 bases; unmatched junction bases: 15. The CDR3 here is CASSIDPPGTGITSDTQYF. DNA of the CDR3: TGTGCCAGTAGTATAGATCCTCCCGGGACAGGAATAACCTCAGATACGCAGTATTTT.

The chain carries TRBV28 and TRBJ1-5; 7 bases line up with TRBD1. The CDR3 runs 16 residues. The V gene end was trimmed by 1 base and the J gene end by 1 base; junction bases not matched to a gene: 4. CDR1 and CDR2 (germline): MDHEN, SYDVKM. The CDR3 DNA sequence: TGTGCCAGCAGTTTATTCCCGGACAGGAGCAATCAGCCCCAGCATTTT. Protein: CASSLFPDRSNQPQHF.

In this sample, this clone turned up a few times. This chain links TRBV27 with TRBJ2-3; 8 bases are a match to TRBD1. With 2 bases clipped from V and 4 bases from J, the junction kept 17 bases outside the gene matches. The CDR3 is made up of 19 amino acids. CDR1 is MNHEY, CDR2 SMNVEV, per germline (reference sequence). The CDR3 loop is CASSLTAGGGLIVPDTQYF. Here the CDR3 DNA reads TGTGCCAGCAGTTTAACGGCAGGGGGCGGCCTTATAGTCCCAGATACGCAGTATTTT.

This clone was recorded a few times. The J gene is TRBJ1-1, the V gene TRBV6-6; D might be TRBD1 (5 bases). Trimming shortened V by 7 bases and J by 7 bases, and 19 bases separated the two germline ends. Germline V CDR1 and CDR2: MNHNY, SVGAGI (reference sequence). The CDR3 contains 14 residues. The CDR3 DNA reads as TGTGCCAGCAAGTCCGGCGGGGGTATTAATGAAGCTTTCTTT. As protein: CASKSGGGINEAFF.

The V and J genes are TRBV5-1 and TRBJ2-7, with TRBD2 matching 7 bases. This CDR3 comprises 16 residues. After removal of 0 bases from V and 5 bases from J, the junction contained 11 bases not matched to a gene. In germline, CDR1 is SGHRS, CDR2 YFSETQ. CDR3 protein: CASSLGSGRDFHEQYF. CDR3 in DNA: TGCGCCAGCAGCTTGGGTTCGGGGAGGGACTTCCACGAGCAGTACTTC.

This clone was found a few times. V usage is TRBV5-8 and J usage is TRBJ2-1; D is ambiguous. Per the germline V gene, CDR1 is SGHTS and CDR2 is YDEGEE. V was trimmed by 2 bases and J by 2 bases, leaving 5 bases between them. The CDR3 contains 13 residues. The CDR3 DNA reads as TGTGCCAGCAGCTTATCAGCCTACAATGAGCAGTTCTTC. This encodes CASSLSAYNEQFF.